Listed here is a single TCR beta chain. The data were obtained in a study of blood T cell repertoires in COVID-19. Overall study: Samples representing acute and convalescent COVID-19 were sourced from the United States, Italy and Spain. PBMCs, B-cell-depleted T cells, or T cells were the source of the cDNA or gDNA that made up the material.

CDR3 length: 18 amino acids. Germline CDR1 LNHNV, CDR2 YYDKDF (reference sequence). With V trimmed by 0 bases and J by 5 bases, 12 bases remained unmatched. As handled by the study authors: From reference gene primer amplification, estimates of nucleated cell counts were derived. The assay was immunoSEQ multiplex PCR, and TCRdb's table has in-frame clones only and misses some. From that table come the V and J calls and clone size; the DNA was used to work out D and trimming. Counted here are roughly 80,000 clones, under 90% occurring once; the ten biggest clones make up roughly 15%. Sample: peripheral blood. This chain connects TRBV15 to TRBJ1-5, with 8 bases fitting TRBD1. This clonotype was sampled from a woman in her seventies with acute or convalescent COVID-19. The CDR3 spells CATSRDRGQMDLHQPQHF. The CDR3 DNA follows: TGTGCCACCAGCAGAGACAGGGGGCAGATGGATTTACATCAGCCCCAGCATTTT.